The TCR beta chain under discussion was sequenced for a study of a mutant IDH1 vaccine in newly diagnosed glioma. Study-wide context: Vaccinations, eight in total, occurred in weeks 1, 3, 5, 7, 11, 15, 19, 23. Either 4-6 weeks after radiotherapy alone or alongside temozolomide, vaccination was begun. Males made up about 60% and females about 40% of treated patients, whose mean age was approximately 40 years. Findings and limits, study-wide: The occurrence of vaccine-induced immune responses was seen in 93.3% of patients.

Time point reported: week 23, last vaccination. Topical imiquimod accompanied each vaccine dose, which consisted of 300 ug of mutant IDH1 20-mer peptide. A remark on this clone: Its antigen is unidentified.

Germline values: CDR1 MNHEY, CDR2 SMNVEV (reference sequence). The V and J ends lost 2 bases and 8 bases respectively, with 12 bases between them. The CDR3 loop spans 13 amino acids. Clones were sequenced by immunoSEQ multiplex PCR, and TCRdb holds only the in-frame ones, with some missing. The sample has about 82,000 clones, about 82% seen once; the top ten hold over 2%. The rearrangement uses TRBV27 and TRBJ1-1, with D perhaps matching TRBD1 (6 bases). The sequence derives from a man younger than 45 with glioma. Some clones in this sample may be carry-over from other donors' samples. Sequenced here: PBMCs, sampled from a glioma patient whose treatment included an IDH1 peptide vaccine. CDR3 region: CASSLGGASEAFF. The CDR3 nucleotides read TGTGCCAGCAGTTTAGGGGGGGCCAGCGAAGCTTTCTTT.